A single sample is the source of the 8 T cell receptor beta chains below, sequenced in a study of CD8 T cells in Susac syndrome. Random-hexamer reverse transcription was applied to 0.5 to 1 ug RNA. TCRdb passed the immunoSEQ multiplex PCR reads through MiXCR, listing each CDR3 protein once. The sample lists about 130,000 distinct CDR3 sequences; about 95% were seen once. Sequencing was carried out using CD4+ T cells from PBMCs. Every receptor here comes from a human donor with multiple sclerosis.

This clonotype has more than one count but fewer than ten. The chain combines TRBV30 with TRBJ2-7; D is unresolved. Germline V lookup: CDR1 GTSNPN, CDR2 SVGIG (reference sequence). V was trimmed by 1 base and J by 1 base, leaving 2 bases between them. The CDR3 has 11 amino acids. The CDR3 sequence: CAWSGSYEQYF. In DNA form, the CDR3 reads TGTGCCTGGAGTGGGTCCTACGAGCAGTACTTC.

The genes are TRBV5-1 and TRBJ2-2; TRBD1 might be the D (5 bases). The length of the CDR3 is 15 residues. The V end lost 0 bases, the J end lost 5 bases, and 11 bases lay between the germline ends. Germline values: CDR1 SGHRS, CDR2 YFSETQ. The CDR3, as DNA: TGCGCCAGCAGCTTGGGGGCAGGGTGGACCGGGGAGCTGTTTTTT. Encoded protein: CASSLGAGWTGELFF.

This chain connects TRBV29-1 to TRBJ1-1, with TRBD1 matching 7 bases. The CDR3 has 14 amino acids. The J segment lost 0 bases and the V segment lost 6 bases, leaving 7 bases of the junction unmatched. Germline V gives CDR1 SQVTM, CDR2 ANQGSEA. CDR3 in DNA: TGCAGCGTCCGACAGGGAGGCCTGAACACTGAAGCTTTCTTT. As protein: CSVRQGGLNTEAFF.

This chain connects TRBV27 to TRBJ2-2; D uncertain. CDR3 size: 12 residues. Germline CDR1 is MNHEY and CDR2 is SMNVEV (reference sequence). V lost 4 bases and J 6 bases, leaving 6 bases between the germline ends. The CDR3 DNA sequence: TGTGCCAGCAGTTCGCCACCCGGGGAGCTGTTTTTT. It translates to CASSSPPGELFF.

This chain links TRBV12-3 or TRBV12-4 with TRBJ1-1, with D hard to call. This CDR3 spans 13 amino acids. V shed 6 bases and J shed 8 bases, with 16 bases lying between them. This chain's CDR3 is CASRPGIVGEAFF. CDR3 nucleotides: TGTGCCAGCAGACCGGGGATAGTTGGCGAAGCTTTCTTT.

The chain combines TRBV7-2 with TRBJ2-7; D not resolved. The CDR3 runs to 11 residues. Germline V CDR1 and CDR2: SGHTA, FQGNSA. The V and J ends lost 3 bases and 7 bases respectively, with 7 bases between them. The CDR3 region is CASSFLLEQYF. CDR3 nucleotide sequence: TGTGCCAGCAGCTTCCTCCTTGAGCAGTACTTC.

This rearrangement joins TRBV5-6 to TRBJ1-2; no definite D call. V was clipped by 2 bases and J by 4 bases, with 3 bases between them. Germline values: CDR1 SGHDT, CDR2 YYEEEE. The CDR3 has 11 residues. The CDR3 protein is CASSLRYGYTF. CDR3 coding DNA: TGTGCCAGCAGCTTACGCTATGGCTACACCTTC.

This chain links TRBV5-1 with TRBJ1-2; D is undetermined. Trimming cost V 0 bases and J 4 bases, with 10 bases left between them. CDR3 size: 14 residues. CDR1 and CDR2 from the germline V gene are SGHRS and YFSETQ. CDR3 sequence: CASSLDQVGYGYTF. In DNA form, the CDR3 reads TGCGCCAGCAGCTTGGATCAGGTCGGCTATGGCTACACCTTC.